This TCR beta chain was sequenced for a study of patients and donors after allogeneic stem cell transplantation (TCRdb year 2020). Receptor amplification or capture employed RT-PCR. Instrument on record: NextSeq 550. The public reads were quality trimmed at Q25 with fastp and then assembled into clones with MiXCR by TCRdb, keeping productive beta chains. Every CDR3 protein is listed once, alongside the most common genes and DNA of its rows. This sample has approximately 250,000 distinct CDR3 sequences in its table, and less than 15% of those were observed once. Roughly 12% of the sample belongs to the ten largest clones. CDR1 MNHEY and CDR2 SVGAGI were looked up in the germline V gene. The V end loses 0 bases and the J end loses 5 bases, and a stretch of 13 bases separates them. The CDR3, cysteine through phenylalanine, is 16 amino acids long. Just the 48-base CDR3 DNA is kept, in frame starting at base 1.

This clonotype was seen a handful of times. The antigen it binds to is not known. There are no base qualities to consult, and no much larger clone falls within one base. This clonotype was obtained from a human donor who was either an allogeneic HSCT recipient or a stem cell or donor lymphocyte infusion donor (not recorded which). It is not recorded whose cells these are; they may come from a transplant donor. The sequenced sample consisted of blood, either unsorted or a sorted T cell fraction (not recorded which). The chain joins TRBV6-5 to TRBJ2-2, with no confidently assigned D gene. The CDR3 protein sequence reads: CASSYSAGVGTGELFF. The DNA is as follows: TGTGCCAGCAGTTACTCTGCTGGGGTAGGGACCGGGGAGCTGTTTTTT.